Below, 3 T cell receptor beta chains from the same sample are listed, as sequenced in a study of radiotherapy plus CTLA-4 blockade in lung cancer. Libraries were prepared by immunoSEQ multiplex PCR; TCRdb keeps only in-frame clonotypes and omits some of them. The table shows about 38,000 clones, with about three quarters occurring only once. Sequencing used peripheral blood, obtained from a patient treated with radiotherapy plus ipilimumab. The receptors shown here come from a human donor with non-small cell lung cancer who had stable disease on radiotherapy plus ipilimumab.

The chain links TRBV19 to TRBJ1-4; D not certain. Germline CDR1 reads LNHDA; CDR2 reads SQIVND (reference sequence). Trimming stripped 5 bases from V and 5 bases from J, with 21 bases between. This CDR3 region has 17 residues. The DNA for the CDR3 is TGTGCCAGTAGTCACGCAAGAGAAGGTGTCGGCAATGAAAAACTGTTTTTT. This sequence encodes CASSHAREGVGNEKLFF.

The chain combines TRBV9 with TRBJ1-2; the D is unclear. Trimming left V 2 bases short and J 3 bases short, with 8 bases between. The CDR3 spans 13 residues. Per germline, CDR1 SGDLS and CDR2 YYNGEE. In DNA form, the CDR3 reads TGTGCCAGCAGCGTGAGGGCTGACTATGGCTACACCTTC. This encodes CASSVRADYGYTF. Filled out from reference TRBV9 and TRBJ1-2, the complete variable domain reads DSGVTQTPKHLITATGQRVTLRCSPRSGDLSVYWYQQSLDQGLQFLIQYYNGEERAKGNILERFSAQQFPDLHSELNLSSLELGDSALYFCASSVRADYGYTFGSGTRLTVV.

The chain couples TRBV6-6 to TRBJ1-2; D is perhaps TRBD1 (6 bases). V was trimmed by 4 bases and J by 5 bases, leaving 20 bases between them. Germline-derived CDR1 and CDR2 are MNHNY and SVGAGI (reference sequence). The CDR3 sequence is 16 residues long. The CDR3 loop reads CASSSEQGSTKYGYTF. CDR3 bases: TGTGCCAGCAGTTCCGAGCAGGGGTCGACCAAGTATGGCTACACCTTC.